A single sample gave rise to the 29 T cell receptor beta chains below, sequenced in a study of regulatory T cells in long-lasting Graves disease. Combining iRepertoire HTBI primers with Arm-PCR of CDR3 regions, the authors built TCR beta libraries. TCRdb processed the multiplex PCR reads anew with MiXCR; each CDR3 protein has one entry. The sample carries roughly 260,000 distinct CDR3 sequences, roughly 18% recorded once. Time point given: newly diagnosed GD, antithyroid drugs for less than 3 months. There was RNA extracted from PBMCs, and the TCR library was made from it. A further study also used this sample, focusing on T cells in Graves' hyperthyroidism and ophthalmopathy.

The sequencing used peripheral blood mononuclear cells (PBMCs), collected at new diagnosis, from a patient treated with antithyroid drugs. The source of these receptors is a woman aged 30 to 39 with Graves disease.

This clonotype was counted only a few times. The J gene is TRBJ2-4, the V gene TRBV20-1; D perhaps matches TRBD1 (5 bases). The CDR3 loop spans 13 amino acids. V lost 8 bases to trimming and J lost 3 bases, with 14 bases between them. Germline values: CDR1 DFQATT, CDR2 SNEGSKA (reference sequence). The CDR3 coding sequence is TGCAGTACAAGACAGAATCTCAAAAACATTCAGTACTTC. Its protein is CSTRQNLKNIQYF.

On this clonotype itself: A much larger clone lies one base from this, so it may be a read error. This rearrangement joins TRBV15 to TRBJ2-7; D could derive from TRBD1 or TRBD2 (5 bases each). Trimming cost V 2 bases and J 7 bases, with 33 bases left between them. The germline V gene has CDR1 LNHNV and CDR2 YYDKDF (reference sequence). The CDR3 length is 20 residues. In nucleotides, the CDR3 is TGTGCCACCAGCAGACCCGACCGGGACCCAGGACCGAGCTCCTACAATGAGCAGTACTTC. It encodes CATSRPDRDPGPSSYNEQYF.

This clonotype was seen at least ten times. V gene TRBV20-1 combines with J gene TRBJ2-7, with TRBD1 matching 10 bases. Per germline, CDR1 DFQATT and CDR2 SNEGSKA (reference sequence). The CDR3 consists of 14 residues. The V gene end was trimmed by 4 bases and the J gene end by 7 bases; junction bases not matched to a gene: 10. The DNA of the CDR3 is TGCAGTGCTATGAAAGGACAGGGGGTGGGGGAGCAGTACTTC. Amino acids: CSAMKGQGVGEQYF.

This chain's CDR3 is CASSSPGTSGTYEQYF. The CDR3 DNA reads as TGTGCCAGCAGTTCACCCGGGACTAGCGGCACCTACGAGCAGTACTTC. J is TRBJ2-7 and V is TRBV28, with TRBD2 matching 11 bases. CDR1 is MDHEN and CDR2 is SYDVKM in the germline V gene. The CDR3 extends over 16 amino acids. Trimming cost V 4 bases and J 2 bases; bases outside gene matches: 7.

V and J are TRBV2 and TRBJ2-3, with TRBD2 matching over 12 bases. The germline gives CDR1 SNHLY, CDR2 FYNNEI. The CDR3 is 17 residues long. V shed 4 bases and J 2 bases; nucleotides not matched to a gene: 7. This CDR3 is CASSGLAGGQDTDTQYF. CDR3 nucleotides: TGTGCCAGCAGTGGCCTAGCGGGGGGGCAAGACACAGATACGCAGTATTTT.

On this clonotype itself: A far larger clone is one nucleotide away, so this likely arose from a read error. Since no conserved phenylalanine or tryptophan closes the CDR3, a read error is the likely cause. The CDR3: CASSKSDRATKNIQYL. In DNA form, the CDR3 reads TGTGCCAGCAGTAAGTCGGACAGGGCGACCAAAAACATTCAGTACCTC. The chain recombines TRBV12-3 or TRBV12-4 with TRBJ2-4, with 8 bases identical to TRBD1. V gave up 5 bases and J gave up 2 bases; unmatched junction bases: 8. CDR3 length: 16 residues.

Regarding this clonotype: A much larger clone differs from this one at a single base, so this may be a read error. The V call is TRBV3-1, the J call TRBJ2-1, with D possibly matching TRBD1 (7 bases). Germline V CDR1 and CDR2: LGHDT, YNNKEL (reference sequence). V was clipped by 2 bases and J by 4 bases, with 12 bases between them. The CDR3 is 15 residues long. CDR3 nucleotide sequence: TGTGCCAGCAGCCAAACCCAGGGGGGATACAATGAGCAGTTCTTC. It is translated as CASSQTQGGYNEQFF.

This clonotype was detected only once. This may be a read error, as it is one base from a much larger clone. The V gene is TRBV6-1, the J gene TRBJ2-3; 7 positions agree with TRBD2. Per germline, CDR1 MNHNS and CDR2 SASEGT. CDR3 size: 16 residues. The J segment lost 0 bases and the V segment lost 6 bases, leaving 9 bases of the junction unmatched. For the CDR3, the DNA is TGTGCCAGCAGCCCCGGGACTAACCCTAGCACAGATACGCAGTATTTT. This translates into CASSPGTNPSTDTQYF.

This clonotype was observed at least ten times. The rearrangement joins TRBV20-1 to TRBJ2-7; D unclear. Deletions cut 4 bases from V and 4 bases from J, with 14 bases between. The germline V gene encodes CDR1 DFQATT and CDR2 SNEGSKA (reference sequence). The CDR3 consists of 13 residues. The CDR3 spells CSANPLWAYEQYF. CDR3 in DNA: TGCAGTGCTAACCCCCTTTGGGCTTACGAGCAGTACTTC.

This clonotype was picked up many times. This chain connects TRBV24-1 to TRBJ2-1, with no clear D. CDR3 length: 13 amino acids. The V gene's germline CDR1 is KGHDR and CDR2 SFDVKD. Trimming removed 4 bases at V and 2 bases at J, with 5 bases between. For the CDR3, the DNA is TGTGCCACCAGTGAAAACGCCTACAATGAGCAGTTCTTC. Protein sequence: CATSENAYNEQFF.

This clonotype was counted ten times or more. The CDR3, as DNA: TGTGCTAGTGGTCCTCAGGGGGCCGGGGAGCTGTTTTTT. As protein: CASGPQGAGELFF. The chain employs TRBV12-5 and TRBJ2-2; 7 bases agree with TRBD1. V lost 5 bases and J lost 6; bases outside the gene matches: 3. The length of the CDR3 is 13 residues. Germline assignment: CDR1 LGHNT and CDR2 FRNRAP.

This clonotype was detected only a few times. The chain uses TRBV28 and TRBJ1-3; perhaps TRBD1 as D (6 bases). The germline V and J ends were trimmed by 3 bases and 0 bases, with 12 bases remaining between them. This CDR3 is 16 amino acids long. CDR1 and CDR2 from the germline V gene are MDHEN and SYDVKM. The CDR3 spells CASSLGAGSSGNTIYF. Here the CDR3 DNA reads TGTGCCAGCAGTTTGGGGGCAGGGAGCTCTGGAAACACCATATATTTT.

This clonotype has ten or more counts. The J gene is TRBJ2-1, the V gene TRBV2; perhaps D is TRBD1 or TRBD2 (5 bases each). CDR1 and CDR2 (germline): SNHLY, FYNNEI. V shed 7 bases and J shed 5 bases, with 12 bases lying between them. This CDR3 is built from 13 residues. The CDR3 DNA reads TGTGCCAGCAAACGGGACGTTAACAATGAGCAGTTCTTC. Translating gives CASKRDVNNEQFF.

Many counts were recorded for this clonotype. The chain links TRBV2 to TRBJ2-4; D could derive from TRBD1 or TRBD2 (5 bases each). In germline, CDR1 is SNHLY, CDR2 FYNNEI. The CDR3 contains 15 residues. The V end was cut by 5 bases, the J end by 6 bases, with 17 bases between. For the CDR3, the DNA is TGTGCCAGCAGTATCACGGGGCCCAAGGGAAACATTCAGTACTTC. Translating it yields CASSITGPKGNIQYF.

In this sample, this clonotype turned up many times. The genes are TRBV9 and TRBJ2-7; 10 bases fit TRBD1. The ends lost 0 bases at V and 1 base at J; junction bases unmatched: 4. Germline values: CDR1 SGDLS, CDR2 YYNGEE. This CDR3 is built from 16 residues. This CDR3 is CASSVAGTGASYEQYF. The CDR3 region has the DNA TGTGCCAGCAGCGTAGCCGGGACAGGGGCTTCCTACGAGCAGTACTTC.

This CDR3 reads CSVWGVTDTQYF. CDR3 DNA: TGCAGCGTTTGGGGGGTCACAGATACGCAGTATTTT. The chain combines TRBV29-1 with TRBJ2-3, with D maybe TRBD2 (6 bases). There are 12 residues in the CDR3. Germline V gives CDR1 SQVTM, CDR2 ANQGSEA. With 5 bases removed from V and 2 bases from J, the gap between germline ends came to 8 bases.

At least ten counts were recorded for this clonotype. V and J are TRBV19 and TRBJ1-2; TRBD1 is a possible D gene (6 bases). Germline values: CDR1 LNHDA, CDR2 SQIVND (reference sequence). The CDR3 is 14 amino acids. With 7 bases removed from V and 0 bases from J, the gap between germline ends came to 12 bases. CDR3 in DNA: TGTGCCAGTATACAGGGCGCCGCTAACTATGGCTACACCTTC. This codes for CASIQGAANYGYTF.

The gene calls are TRBV9 and TRBJ1-4; 12 nucleotides line up with TRBD1. V lost 3 bases to trimming and J lost 9 bases; unmatched junction nucleotides: 3. The CDR3 loop spans 14 amino acids. Germline loops: CDR1 SGDLS, CDR2 YYNGEE. CDR3 in amino acids: CASSAGQGAQKLFF. The CDR3 bases are TGTGCCAGCAGCGCGGGACAGGGGGCGCAAAAACTGTTTTTT.

This clonotype has ten or more counts. CDR3 sequence: CASIHNRALANYGYTF. CDR3 DNA: TGTGCCAGCATCCATAACAGAGCATTAGCTAACTATGGCTACACCTTC. The rearrangement uses TRBV2 and TRBJ1-2, with D uncertain. CDR1 is SNHLY and CDR2 is FYNNEI in the germline V gene. The CDR3 contains 16 residues. Trimming took off 7 bases at V and 0 bases at J, with 18 bases between the two ends.

This clonotype was observed many times. This chain links TRBV20-1 with TRBJ2-2; perhaps TRBD1 as D (6 bases). Trimming removed 5 bases from V and 5 bases from J, with 9 bases in between. CDR3 length: 12 residues. Germline-derived CDR1 and CDR2 are DFQATT and SNEGSKA (reference sequence). The DNA of the CDR3 is TGCAGTGCTTACAGGGATACCGGGGAGCTGTTTTTT. This codes for CSAYRDTGELFF.

This clonotype has ten or more counts. This chain joins TRBV6-2 or TRBV6-3 and TRBJ2-5; TRBD2 aligns across 8 bases. CDR3 length: 13 residues. From germline, CDR1 is MNHEY and CDR2 SVGEGT. J gave up 5 bases and V 6 bases, and 5 bases lay outside the gene matches. CDR3 residues: CASRLGGAETQYF. The CDR3 DNA sequence: TGTGCCAGCAGACTCGGGGGGGCGGAGACCCAGTACTTC.

In its sample, this clonotype was seen many times. This chain joins TRBV11-2 and TRBJ1-2, with D perhaps matching TRBD1 (5 bases). This CDR3 contains 13 residues. Germline CDR1 SGHAT, CDR2 FQNNGV. V dropped 5 bases and J dropped 8 bases, with 15 bases sitting between them. The CDR3, as DNA: TGTGCCAGCAGCCATCACGAGACAGAAGGCTACACCTTC. Translated: CASSHHETEGYTF. Based on the CDR3 plus reference TRBV11-2 and TRBJ1-2, the full variable domain is EAGVAQSPRYKIIEKRQSVAFWCNPISGHATLYWYQQILGQGPKLLIQFQNNGVVDDSQLPKDRFSAERLKGVDSTLKIQPAKLEDSAVYLCASSHHETEGYTFGSGTRLTVV.

This clonotype was seen ten or more times. The V gene is TRBV3-1, the J gene TRBJ2-2; 10 nucleotides align to TRBD1. CDR3 length: 16 amino acids. The J segment lost 6 bases and the V segment lost 5 bases, leaving 9 bases of the junction unmatched. The germline gives CDR1 LGHDT, CDR2 YNNKEL (reference sequence). The chain's CDR3 is CASSITGTGAAGELFF. CDR3 DNA: TGTGCCAGCAGCATAACCGGGACAGGGGCGGCCGGGGAGCTGTTTTTT.

This clonotype has ten or more counts. This chain connects TRBV20-1 to TRBJ2-7, with D possibly matching TRBD2 (6 bases). This CDR3 is 13 amino acids long. V was trimmed by 6 bases and J by 0 bases, leaving 12 bases between them. The germline CDR1 and CDR2 sequences are DFQATT and SNEGSKA (reference sequence). CDR3 in DNA: TGCAGTGCGGGAGGTGGGGGCTCCTACGAGCAGTACTTC. Translating it yields CSAGGGGSYEQYF.

This clonotype has more than one count but fewer than ten. The DNA of the CDR3 is TGTGCCAGCAGATACAGGGTCAATCAGCCCCAGCATTTT. It yields the protein CASRYRVNQPQHF. This sequence joins TRBV6-2 or TRBV6-3 and TRBJ1-5; possibly TRBD1 for D (6 bases). The CDR3 contains 13 residues. CDR1 MNHEY and CDR2 SVGEGT come from the germline V gene. V was pared by 6 bases and J by 3 bases, with 9 bases between.

This clonotype was counted ten times or more. The rearrangement joins TRBV25-1 to TRBJ2-3; 10 bases line up with TRBD2. CDR1 is MGHDK, CDR2 SYGVNS, per germline. The V and J ends lost 1 base and 5 bases, in that order; junction bases with no gene match: 6. CDR3 size: 16 residues. The CDR3 DNA follows: TGTGCCAGCAGTGAATGGAGCGGGGGGGCTGGAGATACGCAGTATTTT. Protein: CASSEWSGGAGDTQYF.

The chain couples TRBV20-1 to TRBJ2-5; D may correspond to TRBD1 or TRBD2 (9 bases each). The CDR3 loop spans 16 amino acids. Trimming removed 6 bases at V and 3 bases at J, with 23 bases between. Germline CDR1 DFQATT, CDR2 SNEGSKA (reference sequence). This chain's CDR3 is CSAWDRASGEKETQYF. The CDR3 nucleotides read TGCAGTGCGTGGGACAGGGCTAGCGGGGAAAAAGAGACCCAGTACTTC.

This clonotype has a count of ten or more. V is TRBV6-1 and J is TRBJ1-1; no clear D gene. Germline V gene lookup returns CDR1 MNHNS and CDR2 SASEGT. V lost 6 bases and J 1 base, leaving 21 bases between the germline ends. This CDR3 is built from 17 residues. CDR3 residues: CASSTTYYQEGNTEAFF. The CDR3 DNA reads as TGTGCCAGCAGCACAACCTACTACCAGGAAGGGAACACTGAAGCTTTCTTT.

This clonotype was observed many times. This chain links TRBV11-2 with TRBJ1-2, with a tentative D call TRBD1 (6 bases). Germline V lookup: CDR1 SGHAT, CDR2 FQNNGV. This CDR3 is 13 amino acids long. The ends were cut back, 6 bases at V and 4 bases at J, with 12 bases in the middle. Written as DNA, the CDR3 is TGTGCCAGCAGGCCCACAGGGAGCTATGGCTACACCTTC. Protein sequence: CASRPTGSYGYTF.